Below are 30 T cell receptor beta chains sequenced from a single sample in a study of T-cell memory formation after mild COVID-19. TCRdb re-analysed the 5' RACE reads in MiXCR, keeping a single row per CDR3 protein. Here the sample spans about 280,000 distinct CDR3 sequences, approximately 7.6% being singletons. The specimen sequenced was PBMCs or a T cell subset sorted from them (not recorded which). Receptor source: a man between 18 and 35 years old who had mild COVID-19 (a few samples of this study predate the infection). Cell type and time point are not known.

The table lists this clonotype with a few counts. The CDR3 loop is CSATTQRTQYF. CDR3 DNA sequence: TGCAGCGCGACTACTCAGCGGACCCAGTACTTC. The J gene is TRBJ2-5, the V gene TRBV29-1, with D possibly TRBD2 on 5 matching bases. Germline CDR1 reads SQVTM; CDR2 reads ANQGSEA. V was pared by 7 bases and J by 7 bases, with 13 bases between. The CDR3 is made up of 11 amino acids.

This clonotype was observed a few times. This chain joins TRBV6-1 and TRBJ2-7; 9 positions agree with TRBD1. The V gene end was trimmed by 5 bases and the J gene end by 5 bases; junction bases not matched to a gene: 7. The CDR3 consists of 14 residues. Germline values: CDR1 MNHNS, CDR2 SASEGT. The CDR3, as DNA: TGTGCCAGCAGTCCACAGACAGGGGGTAACGAGCAGTACGTC. This translates into CASSPQTGGNEQYV.

This rearrangement joins TRBV28 to TRBJ2-7; 8 bases line up with TRBD1. CDR1 and CDR2 (germline): MDHEN, SYDVKM. The CDR3 has 14 residues. With 3 bases clipped from V and 7 bases from J, the junction kept 8 bases outside the gene matches. CDR3 bases: TGTGCCAGCAGTTTCAGGCAGGGGGCTGGAGAGCAGTACGTC. It codes for CASSFRQGAGEQYV.

This chain joins TRBV24-1 and TRBJ2-3, with D perhaps matching TRBD1 (6 bases). Germline CDR1 reads KGHDR; CDR2 reads SFDVKD. This CDR3 has 15 amino acids. V lost 3 bases and J lost 2, with 11 bases in between. CDR3 amino acids: CATSDPRQATDTQYF. The CDR3 DNA reads TGTGCCACCAGTGATCCGAGACAGGCCACAGATACGCAGTATTTT.

This clonotype was counted ten times or more. The CDR3 bases are TGTGCCAGCAGTTATGGGTTTGGCAATCAGCCCCAGCATTTT. This encodes CASSYGFGNQPQHF. This chain links TRBV7-2 with TRBJ1-5; D not resolved. Trimming stripped 6 bases from V and 2 bases from J, with 11 bases between. Germline assignment: CDR1 SGHTA and CDR2 FQGNSA. The CDR3 consists of 14 residues. Based on the CDR3 plus reference TRBV7-2 and TRBJ1-5, the full variable domain is GAGVSQSPSNKVTEKGKDVELRCDPISGHTALYWYRQSLGQGLEFLIYFQGNSAPDKSGLPSDRFSAERTGGSVSTLTIQRTQQEDSAVYLCASSYGFGNQPQHFGDGTRLSIL.

In its sample, this clonotype was seen a few times. J is TRBJ2-5 and V is TRBV7-8, with 9 bases that match TRBD2. Per the germline V gene, CDR1 is SGHVS and CDR2 is FQNEAQ. The junction had 2 bases not matched to a gene; V was cut back by 1 base and J by 2 bases. The length of the CDR3 is 15 residues. The CDR3 nucleotides read TGTGCCAGCAGCTTAGGCGGGGGGGCTCAAGAGACCCAGTACTTC. This translates into CASSLGGGAQETQYF.

A few counts support this clonotype. This chain uses TRBV9 with TRBJ1-2; the D gene is possibly TRBD1 (5 bases). V lost 0 bases and J 3 bases, leaving 6 bases between the germline ends. Germline V CDR1 and CDR2: SGDLS, YYNGEE. The length of the CDR3 is 13 residues. The CDR3, as DNA: TGTGCCAGCAGCGTAGGAGGGGACTATGGCTACACCTTC. This sequence encodes CASSVGGDYGYTF.

The rearrangement links TRBV7-9 to TRBJ2-7, with D perhaps assigned TRBD1 or TRBD2 (5 bases each). Trimming removed 2 bases at V and 6 bases at J, with 20 bases between. Per the germline V gene, CDR1 is SEHNR and CDR2 is FQNEAQ (reference sequence). This CDR3 spans 16 amino acids. Here the CDR3 DNA reads TGTGCCAGCAGCTTACCGTGGGGGAATAAAGGTGGCGAGCAGTACTTC. Residues: CASSLPWGNKGGEQYF.

This clonotype was seen ten or more times. This chain uses TRBV29-1 with TRBJ2-3; 11 bases match TRBD2. This CDR3 region has 14 residues. The V gene end was trimmed by 6 bases and the J gene end by 5 bases; junction bases not matched to a gene: 7. From germline, CDR1 is SQVTM and CDR2 ANQGSEA. The CDR3 protein is CSVIAGGPGDTQYF. The CDR3, as DNA: TGCAGCGTAATAGCGGGGGGGCCGGGAGATACGCAGTATTTT.

This clonotype was seen ten or more times. V usage is TRBV12-3 or TRBV12-4 and J usage is TRBJ2-3, with unresolved D. This CDR3 is 10 amino acids long. V was shortened by 3 bases and J by 9 bases, with 4 bases between the two germline ends. For the CDR3, the DNA is TGTGCCAGCAGTTTCGGGACGCAGTATTTT. As protein: CASSFGTQYF.

This clonotype has only a few counts. The rearrangement links TRBV4-2 to TRBJ2-5, with D possibly being TRBD1 (5 bases). Germline CDR1 reads LGHNA; CDR2 reads YNFKEQ. Trimming left V 0 bases short and J 5 bases short, with 13 bases between. CDR3 length: 15 amino acids. CDR3 loop: CASSQEEGAKETQYF. The CDR3 nucleotides are TGTGCCAGCAGCCAAGAGGAAGGGGCAAAGGAGACCCAGTACTTC.

This clonotype occurred a few times. The chain carries TRBV4-3 and TRBJ1-4; D may be TRBD1 (5 bases). V lost 0 bases, J lost 6 bases, and 8 bases lay in between. Germline values: CDR1 LGHNA, CDR2 YSLEER. This CDR3 spans 14 amino acids. CDR3 coding DNA: TGCGCCAGCAGCCAAGATGGGGGTGATGAAAAACTGTTTTTT. It encodes CASSQDGGDEKLFF.

V and J are TRBV4-2 and TRBJ1-1; D possibly corresponds to TRBD1 (5 bases). This CDR3 region has 13 residues. In germline, CDR1 is LGHNA, CDR2 YNFKEQ. Trimming left V 0 bases short and J 7 bases short, with 9 bases between. CDR3 DNA: TGTGCCAGCAGCCAAGAAAGAGGGGTTGAAGCTTTCTTT. Translation: CASSQERGVEAFF.

This clonotype has more than one count but fewer than ten. The rearrangement uses TRBV5-1 and TRBJ2-1; 9 nucleotides line up with TRBD2. Germline values: CDR1 SGHRS, CDR2 YFSETQ. This CDR3 is 16 amino acids long. V gave up 4 bases and J gave up 4 bases; unmatched junction bases: 9. CDR3 DNA sequence: TGCGCCAGCAGCCCCAGGTTAGCGGGGGCGTACAATGAGCAGTTCTTC. Translated, it gives CASSPRLAGAYNEQFF.

The chain has TRBV7-3 and TRBJ2-5; TRBD2 might be the D (6 bases). Between the trimmed V and J ends, which lost 4 bases and 2 bases, there was a span of 11 bases. Germline CDR1 is SGHTA and CDR2 is FQGTGA. This CDR3 region has 14 residues. CDR3 sequence: CASSSSVGQETQYF. The CDR3 DNA is TGTGCCAGCAGCTCTAGCGTGGGGCAAGAGACCCAGTACTTC.

This clonotype showed up just a few times. The J gene is TRBJ1-6, the V gene TRBV6-5; D remains ambiguous. The CDR3 runs 13 residues. The germline CDR1 and CDR2 sequences are MNHEY and SVGAGI. The germline V and J ends were trimmed by 0 bases and 11 bases, with 8 bases remaining between them. The CDR3, as DNA: TGTGCCAGCAGTTACTCGAGTAGGCCACCCCTCCACTTT. Protein: CASSYSSRPPLHF.

The chain employs TRBV2 and TRBJ2-1; D might be TRBD1 (6 bases). Trimming cost V 11 bases and J 6 bases, with 17 bases left between them. The germline gives CDR1 SNHLY, CDR2 FYNNEI. CDR3 length: 13 amino acids. The DNA for the CDR3 is TGTGCCGGCAAACAGGGTGGGCTCAATGAGCAGTTCTTC. It specifies CAGKQGGLNEQFF.

This clonotype was seen a few times. The rearrangement joins TRBV6-2 or TRBV6-3 to TRBJ2-1; TRBD2 is a possible D gene (6 bases). Germline V gene lookup returns CDR1 MNHEY and CDR2 SVGEGT. The V gene lost 2 bases and the J gene lost 2 bases, with 7 bases spanning the gap. CDR3 size: 14 residues. The chain's CDR3 is CASSYREAYNEQFF. The CDR3 nucleotides are TGTGCCAGCAGTTACAGGGAGGCCTACAATGAGCAGTTCTTC.

Only a few counts were recorded for this clonotype. The V gene is TRBV6-6, the J gene TRBJ2-1; weak D call: TRBD1 (6 bases). Trimming took off 6 bases at V and 6 bases at J, with 15 bases between the two ends. This CDR3 is built from 14 residues. Germline values: CDR1 MNHNY, CDR2 SVGAGI (reference sequence). CDR3 amino acids: CASRLLKGGNEQFF. The CDR3 DNA is TGTGCCAGCAGGTTACTAAAAGGGGGCAATGAGCAGTTCTTC.

This chain connects TRBV6-5 to TRBJ1-6, with D perhaps matching TRBD1 (5 bases). V lost 2 bases and J lost 7, with 12 bases in between. Germline-derived CDR1 and CDR2 are MNHEY and SVGAGI. The CDR3 is 15 residues long. Written as DNA, the CDR3 is TGTGCCAGCAGTTACAGTGGCAGGGTAAATTCACCCCTCCACTTT. This translates into CASSYSGRVNSPLHF.

V and J are TRBV19 and TRBJ1-2, with 7 bases lining up with TRBD1. The CDR3 spans 15 residues. Germline V gene lookup returns CDR1 LNHDA and CDR2 SQIVND (reference sequence). J lost 2 bases, V lost 4 bases, and 7 bases had no gene match. The CDR3, as DNA: TGTGCCAGTAGTAGAACCGCGACAGGGAACTATGGCTACACCTTC. This translates into CASSRTATGNYGYTF.

This clonotype showed up just a few times. V usage is TRBV10-3 and J usage is TRBJ2-7; the match to TRBD1 covers 7 bases. Germline CDR1 is ENHRY and CDR2 is SYGVKD. This CDR3 has 13 amino acids. V was pared by 6 bases and J by 6 bases, with 8 bases of the junction left unmatched. The CDR3 coding sequence is TGTGCCATCAGCCAAACAGGGGTCAGCGAGCAGTACTTC. Amino acids: CAISQTGVSEQYF.

The chain couples TRBV7-2 to TRBJ2-1; perhaps TRBD1 as D (6 bases). The CDR3 is made up of 12 amino acids. Per the germline V gene, CDR1 is SGHTA and CDR2 is FQGNSA. Deletions cut 3 bases from V and 9 bases from J, with 9 bases between. The CDR3 is CASSFRGGEQFF. Here the CDR3 DNA reads TGTGCCAGCAGCTTCAGAGGGGGTGAGCAGTTCTTC.

This clonotype has just a few counts. The chain carries TRBV7-8 and TRBJ2-3; 9 bases agree with TRBD2. V was clipped by 5 bases and J by 2 bases; unmatched bases: 8. The CDR3 is 16 residues long. Germline CDR1 reads SGHVS; CDR2 reads FQNEAQ. CDR3 region: CASSLKRGEPTDTQYF. The CDR3 region has the DNA TGTGCCAGCAGCCTCAAGCGGGGGGAACCCACAGATACGCAGTATTTT.

This chain links TRBV20-1 with TRBJ2-1, with 9 bases identical to TRBD2. The CDR3 has 14 amino acids. The V segment lost 6 bases and the J segment 1 base; nucleotides outside the gene matches: 4. The germline CDR1 and CDR2 sequences are DFQATT and SNEGSKA (reference sequence). The CDR3 nucleotides read TGCAGTGCCAATAGCGGGGGTTCCTACAATGAGCAGTTCTTC. Amino acids: CSANSGGSYNEQFF.

This clonotype was counted at least ten times. The CDR3 bases are TGCGCCAGCAGCAATCAGGGGCATAATTCACCCCTCCACTTT. Its translation is CASSNQGHNSPLHF. This chain links TRBV5-1 with TRBJ1-6; the D gene is possibly TRBD1 (6 bases). The length of the CDR3 is 14 residues. Germline CDR1 SGHRS, CDR2 YFSETQ. V was trimmed by 4 bases and J by 5 bases, leaving 10 bases between them.

This clonotype appeared many times. J is TRBJ2-7 and V is TRBV28; D possibly uses TRBD1 or TRBD2 (5 bases each). Germline V lookup: CDR1 MDHEN, CDR2 SYDVKM. CDR3 size: 16 residues. Trimming stripped 7 bases from V and 0 bases from J, with 19 bases between. The CDR3 region has the DNA TGTGCCAGCACTTATATAGGGGCAGGGAGCTCCTACGAGCAGTACGTC. Translation: CASTYIGAGSSYEQYV.

This clonotype showed up many times. This sequence joins TRBV9 and TRBJ1-2; the D is unclear. This CDR3 spans 14 amino acids. V dropped 0 bases and J dropped 4 bases, with 10 bases sitting between them. Germline V gene sequence: CDR1 SGDLS, CDR2 YYNGEE. Here the CDR3 DNA reads TGTGCCAGCAGCGTAGGCGGCCCTTCCTATGGCTACACCTTC. Translation: CASSVGGPSYGYTF.

This clonotype was picked up many times. The chain employs TRBV12-3 or TRBV12-4 and TRBJ1-2; tentatively, D is TRBD1 (6 bases). V was cut by 5 bases and J by 8 bases, with 18 bases left in between. The CDR3 sequence is 14 residues long. The CDR3 protein is CASSPGGSGGGYTF. The CDR3 DNA reads TGTGCCAGCAGTCCGGGGGGTTCCGGGGGCGGCTACACCTTC.

This clonotype was counted at least ten times. The chain joins TRBV5-6 to TRBJ2-1; the D gene is possibly TRBD2 (6 bases). This CDR3 contains 16 residues. Germline V gene lookup returns CDR1 SGHDT and CDR2 YYEEEE. Trimming pared 4 bases from V and 2 bases from J, leaving 16 bases between. The CDR3 DNA sequence: TGTGCCAGCAGCAAAGCCGCGGGGACCACCTACAATGAGCAGTTCTTC. This gives the protein CASSKAAGTTYNEQFF. Supplemented by reference TRBV5-6 and TRBJ2-1, the full variable domain reads DAGVTQSPTHLIKTRGQQVTLRCSPKSGHDTVSWYQQALGQGPQFIFQYYEEEERQRGNFPDRFSGHQFPNYSSELNVNALLLGDSALYLCASSKAAGTTYNEQFFGPGTRLTVL.